This TCR beta chain was identified during a study of blood T cell repertoires in COVID-19. Germline assignment: CDR1 SNHLY and CDR2 FYNNEI. V lost 7 bases, J lost 9 bases, and 4 bases stayed unmatched. The CDR3 length is 12 residues. Per the authors' pipeline: Estimation of nucleated cell counts relied on the amplification of reference gene primers. The table came from immunoSEQ multiplex PCR; TCRdb's copy has only in-frame clones and leaves some out. From that table come the V and J calls and clone size; the DNA was used to work out D and trimming. This sample has 150,000 to 200,000 clones, with 79% found just once.

The chain joins TRBV2 to TRBJ2-4, with 9 nucleotides matching TRBD2. The receptor's source is a man between 60 and 75 years old with active or convalescent COVID-19. Sequences were obtained from peripheral blood. DNA for the CDR3: TGTGCCAGCACAGGACTAGCGACCATTCAGTACTTC. Translating gives CASTGLATIQYF.